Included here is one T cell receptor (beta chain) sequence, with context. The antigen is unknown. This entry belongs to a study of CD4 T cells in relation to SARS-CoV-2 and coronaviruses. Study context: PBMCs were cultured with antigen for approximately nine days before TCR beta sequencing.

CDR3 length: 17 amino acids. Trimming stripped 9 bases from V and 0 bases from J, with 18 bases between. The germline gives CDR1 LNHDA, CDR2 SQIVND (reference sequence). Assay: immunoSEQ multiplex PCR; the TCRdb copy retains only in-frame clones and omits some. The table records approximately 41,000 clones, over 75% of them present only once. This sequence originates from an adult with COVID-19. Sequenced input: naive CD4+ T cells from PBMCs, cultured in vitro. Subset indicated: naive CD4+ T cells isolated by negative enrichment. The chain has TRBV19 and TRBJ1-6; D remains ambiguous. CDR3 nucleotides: TGTGCCAGATGCCGGGTTCCTTTTAGCTCCTATAATTCACCCCTCCACTTT. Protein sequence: CARCRVPFSSYNSPLHF.